Listed here is a single T cell receptor beta chain. What antigen it recognizes has not been identified. No much larger clonotype is one base removed from it; base qualities were not supplied. The source of the sample is a study of untreated major depressive disorder (dated by TCRdb to between 2018 and 2020). About the investigation overall: This cross-sectional case-control study compared T cell phenotype and TCR repertoire between antidepressant-free major depressive disorder patients and individually matched non-depressed controls. Differences in Vbeta 5.1, Vbeta 11 and Vbeta 22 usage observed by flow cytometry in the whole cohort were followed up by sequencing.

The Qiagen DNeasy Blood and Tissue Kit was used to extract total genomic DNA from purified CD4+ T cells. Using immunoSEQ immunosequencing protocols, the TCRbeta CDR3 region, as defined by IMGT, was amplified and sequenced. Turning to the authors' computational methods: Raw sequence data were preprocessed by the immunoSEQ service for PCR and sequencing error correction. Data were loaded into the immunoSEQ Analyzer and further analyzed with VDJtools v1.0.7. Patient-control differences were tested with the paired Wilcoxon signed-rank test. Not all clones reach the TCRdb copy of this immuneACCESS table, which keeps in-frame sequences only. Checked studies attribute under half of the gap to unresolved V genes and leave the rest unexplained. V, J and clone size derive from that table, while D and trimming were established from the DNA sequence. The sample includes about 21,000 clones, with 85% to 90% observed a single time. About 0.52% of the sample is held by the ten biggest clonotypes.

Overall study outcomes, separate from this receptor: A comparatively small study sample was produced by the strict matching and exclusion criteria, and the generalizability of findings was thereby limited. In the sequencing data, TRBV25-01 and TRBV02-01 usage was found to follow the flow-cytometry pattern, although statistical significance was not reached. The sequencing comparisons used one-tailed planned tests on only three preselected Vbeta families. Sequencing confirmed higher TRBV05-01 (Vbeta 5.1) usage among CD4+ T cells of depressed patients than controls, with p = 0.040 in a one-tailed test. In every sequenced subject, the top five TRBV05-01 clones were all identified as private clones.

The junction shows trimming of 1 base on V and 7 bases on J, and the gene matches do not reach 7 bases of it. The CDR3 starts with the cysteine, ends with the phenylalanine, and has 16 residues. Only the CDR3 DNA stays, 48 bases, in frame from base 1. In the germline V gene, CDR1 corresponds to SGHRS and CDR2 to YFSETQ. Every depressed patient was matched in pairs with a non-depressed control on sex, age, current smoking status and body mass index. European descent was reported for all participants. No current or lifetime mood disorder was present in controls, and Quick Inventory of Depressive Symptoms-Self Report scores of 5 or less were recorded for controls. Major medical conditions, Axis I/II comorbidities, regular medication or illicit drug use, and drinking over 100 g alcohol weekly were applied as exclusion criteria for all participants. About 29 ml of peripheral blood was collected into EDTA tubes from each participant. CD4+ T cells were purified from thawed PBMCs by magnetic negative selection with the BD IMag Human CD4 T Lymphocyte Enrichment Set. The CD4+ enrichment method typically yielded 90% to 95% purity as confirmed by flow cytometry. A subgroup of 4 or 5 case-control pairs, chosen blind to the chemokine receptor expression and flow-cytometric repertoire skewing results, underwent TCRbeta sequencing. All blood samples were drawn in the morning at 8:00 a.m., and PBMCs were separated by Ficoll-Hypaque gradient centrifugation. PBMCs were cryopreserved by gradual cooling to -80°C and stored in liquid nitrogen until assayed.

The rearranged segments are TRBV5-1 and TRBJ2-1; TRBD2 lines up with 11 middle nucleotides. Sequencing used CD4+ T cells from PBMCs. The TCR originated in a woman aged 40 to 50 in good health. The DNA sequence follows: TGCGCCAGCAGCTTGTACCCTAGCGGGAGGTTAAATGAGCAGTTCTTC. It specifies CASSLYPSGRLNEQFF.